This record looks at one TCR beta chain sequence and its context. Its antigen remains unknown. This record belongs to a study of PD-L1 blockade in urothelial cancer. Here immunoSEQ multiplex PCR was the method, and the copy in TCRdb shows in-frame clones only, minus some. The sample yields some 89,000 clones, over 75% seen once. Study-level findings and limits: Stronger expansion of tumor-associated clones in blood at 3 weeks distinguished durable-benefit patients.

Time point noted: pretreatment peripheral blood. Individual patients had between 1 and 8 samples, taken pretreatment and on-treatment. The CDR3 loop spans 13 amino acids. CDR1 is MNHNY, CDR2 SVGAGI, per germline (reference sequence). The V end lost 8 bases, the J end lost 7 bases, and 12 bases lay between the germline ends. This clonotype was sampled from a man between 60 and 75 years old with urothelial cancer. The sequences come from PBMCs, collected around atezolizumab (anti-PD-L1) treatment. V gene TRBV6-6 combines with J gene TRBJ1-6; D is perhaps TRBD1 (6 bases). DNA for the CDR3: TGTGCCAGCCTGGGGGCGCAGAATTCACCCCTCCACTTT. Its protein product is CASLGAQNSPLHF.